The rows below give T cell receptor beta chains drawn from one sample of a study of blood T cell repertoires in COVID-19. Method: immunoSEQ multiplex PCR; TCRdb's copy keeps in-frame clones and lacks some. The table has about 380,000 clones, 85% seen once; the top ten hold 3.5% to 4%. Sequencing input: peripheral blood. Every receptor here comes from a woman between 18 and 29 years old with acute or convalescent COVID-19. Each CDR3 is given with its conserved first and last residue. D genes are given only for firm matches. Clone sizes are given selectively: once, few, many, or a class where the clone is expanded.

v_call: TRBV28; clone_size: .; j_call: TRBJ1-5; d_call: .; cdr3_nt: TGTGCCAGCAGTGTTAGGGGACCCCAGCATTTT; cdr3_aa: CASSVRGPQHF
v_call: TRBV6-5; clone_size: .; j_call: TRBJ2-2; d_call: TRBD1; cdr3_nt: TGTGCCACCGAAGGGACAGGTAGTACCGGGGAGCTGTTTTTT; cdr3_aa: CATEGTGSTGELFF
v_call: TRBV3-1/TRBV3-2; clone_size: few; j_call: TRBJ1-5; d_call: .; cdr3_nt: TGTGCCAGCAGCCAAGGTGCGGGAGTTCAGCCCCAGCATTTT; cdr3_aa: CASSQGAGVQPQHF
v_call: TRBV13; clone_size: .; j_call: TRBJ1-1; d_call: TRBD1; cdr3_nt: TGTGCCAGCAGCTTAGGGACAGGGGAGTTCTACACTGAAGCTTTCTTT; cdr3_aa: CASSLGTGEFYTEAFF
v_call: TRBV18; clone_size: .; j_call: TRBJ2-3; d_call: TRBD2; cdr3_nt: TGTGCCAGCTCACGCCAAATAGCGGGACCTGGCACAGATACGCAGTATTTT; cdr3_aa: CASSRQIAGPGTDTQYF
v_call: TRBV4-1; clone_size: .; j_call: TRBJ1-5; d_call: TRBD1; cdr3_nt: TGCGCCAGCAGCCAGGGACAGGGAAATCAGCCCCAGCATTTT; cdr3_aa: CASSQGQGNQPQHF
v_call: TRBV19; clone_size: .; j_call: TRBJ1-1; d_call: .; cdr3_nt: TGTGCCAGTAGTACCCCAGGGTTGGACACTGAAGCTTTCTTT; cdr3_aa: CASSTPGLDTEAFF
v_call: TRBV19; clone_size: .; j_call: TRBJ2-7; d_call: TRBD2; cdr3_nt: TGTGCCAGTAGCATGGGACTAGCGGCTGACTACGAGCAGTACTTC; cdr3_aa: CASSMGLAADYEQYF
v_call: TRBV27; clone_size: .; j_call: TRBJ2-5; d_call: TRBD2; cdr3_nt: TGTGCCAGCAGTTTATCGGGACTAGCGGGAGAAGAGACCCAGTACTTC; cdr3_aa: CASSLSGLAGEETQYF
v_call: TRBV12-3/TRBV12-4; clone_size: few; j_call: TRBJ2-3; d_call: .; cdr3_nt: TGTGCCAGCAGTTTAAGCGAGACAGATACGCAGTATTTT; cdr3_aa: CASSLSETDTQYF
v_call: TRBV5-1; clone_size: .; j_call: TRBJ2-1; d_call: .; cdr3_nt: TGCGCCAGCAGCACATATTACAATGAGCAGTTCTTC; cdr3_aa: CASSTYYNEQFF
v_call: TRBV24-1; clone_size: .; j_call: TRBJ1-5; d_call: TRBD1; cdr3_nt: TGTGCCACCAGTGATTCCGCTAGGACAGGGAATCAGCCCCAGCATTTT; cdr3_aa: CATSDSARTGNQPQHF
v_call: TRBV9; clone_size: .; j_call: TRBJ2-1; d_call: .; cdr3_nt: TGTGCCAGCAGCGTAGAATGGGAGCCTCTAGAGCAGTTCTTC; cdr3_aa: CASSVEWEPLEQFF
v_call: TRBV6-5; clone_size: .; j_call: TRBJ2-5; d_call: TRBD2; cdr3_nt: TGTGCCAGCAGTTACTCGAGAGCACTAGCGGCAGAGACCCAGTACTTC; cdr3_aa: CASSYSRALAAETQYF
v_call: TRBV3-1/TRBV3-2; clone_size: .; j_call: TRBJ2-7; d_call: .; cdr3_nt: TGTGCCAGCAGCCAAGCCGGGGGAATAGACGAGCAGTACTTC; cdr3_aa: CASSQAGGIDEQYF
v_call: TRBV14; clone_size: .; j_call: TRBJ1-4; d_call: .; cdr3_nt: TGTGCCAGCAGCCAAGTATCGGGGTTTGAAAAACTGTTTTTT; cdr3_aa: CASSQVSGFEKLFF
v_call: TRBV5-8; clone_size: .; j_call: TRBJ1-1; d_call: .; cdr3_nt: TGTGCCAGCAGCTTACCCCGGACAGACTACTACACTGAAGCTTTCTTT; cdr3_aa: CASSLPRTDYYTEAFF
v_call: TRBV12-3/TRBV12-4; clone_size: few; j_call: TRBJ2-5; d_call: .; cdr3_nt: TGTGCCAGCAGTTTCATGGAGACCCAGTACTTC; cdr3_aa: CASSFMETQYF